The rows below give T cell receptor beta chains drawn from one sample of a study of blood T cell repertoires in COVID-19. Some clones are missing from TCRdb's copy, which holds only in-frame ones; the method was immunoSEQ multiplex PCR. This sample yields approximately 480,000 clones, of which roughly 87% are seen a single time; around 0.9% belongs to the top ten. Sequencing was performed on peripheral blood. These receptors all come from a man younger than 30 with COVID-19, enrolled during active disease. The conserved cysteine and the conserved F or W are not part of the CDR3 here. Clone size is shown for a subset of rows, as once, few, many or a class of expanded clone.

TRBJ2-7,TRBV5-1,-,ASSYPRTSGGQDYEQY
TRBJ2-2,TRBV14,once,ASSQVTGENGELF
TRBJ2-1,TRBV12-5,-,AREIARDRVYNEQF
TRBJ2-1,TRBV11-2,-,ASSLERIPYNEQF
TRBJ1-6,TRBV19,-,ASSPLDREASPLH
TRBJ2-1,TRBV30,-,AWTGTSGRNEQF
TRBJ1-5,TRBV9,-,ASSPTGGNQPQH
TRBJ2-7,TRBV6-6,-,ASSYSLNYEQY
TRBJ2-7,TRBV6-1,-,ASSESGTSYEQY
TRBJ2-2,TRBV9,-,ASTKGTGNTGELF
TRBJ2-3,TRBV4-1,once,ASSQEGRGPDTQY
TRBJ2-7,TRBV6-2/TRBV6-3,-,ASSGGTYEQY
TRBJ1-4,TRBV2,-,ASSRDRANEKLF
TRBJ2-7,TRBV18,-,ASSPQKEEGAGFSYEQY
TRBJ2-7,TRBV11-2,-,ASSPEGIEQY
TRBJ2-1,TRBV5-1,-,ASSLGGSGDGDEQF
TRBJ1-5,TRBV20-1,once,SASYTYSNQPQH
TRBJ1-1,TRBV5-4,-,ASSSGGYTEAF
TRBJ2-3,TRBV24-1,-,ATSEGTSVSTDTQY
TRBJ2-2,TRBV14,-,ASSQLLAEGAGELF
TRBJ2-2,TRBV24-1,-,ATHGLVDGELF
TRBJ1-2,TRBV5-1,-,ASKGTGSGYT
TRBJ1-2,TRBV7-9,-,ASSSSDRDHYGYT
TRBJ2-1,TRBV19,-,ASTPKLAGVGTEQF
TRBJ2-3,TRBV5-6,-,ASSHTASGGTDTQY
TRBJ2-2,TRBV18,-,ASSPLGTGDTGELF
TRBJ2-5,TRBV5-1,-,ASSYSTGLQETQY
TRBJ1-1,TRBV7-9,few,ASSDQGGAEAF
TRBJ2-2,TRBV29-1,-,SVVFATPAGELF
TRBJ1-4,TRBV6-5,-,ASSPGTPLGKLF
TRBJ2-1,TRBV7-2,-,ASSPDTYNEQF
TRBJ2-2,TRBV11-2,once,ASSLEGGTGELF
TRBJ1-1,TRBV27,-,ASSWGTSNF
TRBJ2-7,TRBV27,-,ASSDSGLAGYEQY
TRBJ2-3,TRBV6-5,-,ASSYSIGVGDTQY
TRBJ2-5,TRBV19,-,ASSISGFRETQY
TRBJ1-1,TRBV6-5,few,ASSPGVGRDTEAF
TRBJ1-2,TRBV4-2,-,ASSQEQGELDGYT
TRBJ2-3,TRBV14,-,ASSQVSYTQY
TRBJ2-7,TRBV4-1,-,ASSQVGTFYEQY
TRBJ1-5,TRBV19,-,ASSMGRDWGNQPQH
TRBJ2-1,TRBV27,-,ASSITRQGSDYNEQF
TRBJ1-1,TRBV12-3/TRBV12-4,-,ASSRTGNTEAF
TRBJ1-2,TRBV2,-,ASSDYPGTTYGYT
TRBJ2-7,TRBV9,-,ASSRLTGGENEQY
TRBJ1-5,TRBV10-1,few,ASSESLNQPQH
TRBJ1-2,TRBV30,-,AWNVPRYNYGYT
TRBJ1-3,TRBV5-6,-,ASSLFQGGNTIY
TRBJ2-7,TRBV30,-,AVGLDYEQY
TRBJ2-1,TRBV24-1,-,ATSLGQGEGHEQF
TRBJ1-1,TRBV11-1,-,ASSQPGRTEAF
TRBJ1-5,TRBV29-1,-,SVGDSSVQPQH
TRBJ2-2,TRBV2,-,ASRRQGVLVGELF
TRBJ1-3,TRBV2,-,ASSEWQRSGNTIY
TRBJ2-7,TRBV5-1,-,ASSLQGVDEQY
TRBJ2-2,TRBV2,few,ASSEEYTGELF
TRBJ2-3,TRBV3-1/TRBV3-2,-,ASSQELRGQGADTQY
TRBJ2-3,TRBV7-3,-,ASSSTSGRTDTQY